The entry that follows covers one T cell receptor beta chain sequence. This study enrolled people aged about 18 to 100 from around 26 US geographic areas. The study assigned cohorts using participant-reported clinical history. For recovered donors of Cohort 3, there were two negative PCRs, clearance, or symptom resolution. The sample comes from a study of blood T cell repertoires in COVID-19. In the study overall: Nucleic acid was either cDNA or gDNA, and it came from T cells, B-cell-depleted T cells, or PBMCs.

Libraries were prepared by immunoSEQ multiplex PCR; TCRdb keeps only in-frame clonotypes and omits some of them. The table has approximately 230,000 clones, approximately 82% seen once. The ends were cut back, 0 bases at V and 10 bases at J, with 10 bases in the middle. Per germline, CDR1 MGHRA and CDR2 YSYEKL. The CDR3 loop spans 13 amino acids. The receptor comes from a man between 40 and 49 years old who had recovered from COVID-19. The V and J genes are TRBV4-1 and TRBJ2-1; D is possibly TRBD2 (6 bases). Material: PBMCs or T cells enriched from blood (not recorded which). CDR3 loop: CASSQDRREEQFF. As DNA, the CDR3 is TGCGCCAGCAGCCAAGATAGGAGGGAGGAGCAGTTCTTC.